This TCR beta chain was captured in a study of radiotherapy plus CTLA-4 blockade in lung cancer. Study-wide background: Around 20% of enrolled patients responded objectively, and over 30% had disease control.

V gave up 4 bases and J gave up 8 bases; unmatched junction bases: 11. CDR3 length: 15 amino acids. Germline V gene sequence: CDR1 SGHRS, CDR2 YFSETQ. TCRdb's table, derived via immunoSEQ multiplex PCR, lists solely in-frame clones and lacks some. The repertoire holds some 49,000 clones, with about 85% as singletons. The J gene is TRBJ2-1, the V gene TRBV5-1; 8 bases match TRBD2. The sample was peripheral blood, taken from a patient treated with radiotherapy plus ipilimumab. The clonotype was recovered from a human donor with non-small cell lung cancer whose response to radiotherapy plus ipilimumab could not be evaluated. The CDR3 DNA follows: TGCGCCAGCAGCGAATTAGCGGGGTTAGGGGATGAGCAGTTCTTC. This encodes CASSELAGLGDEQFF.